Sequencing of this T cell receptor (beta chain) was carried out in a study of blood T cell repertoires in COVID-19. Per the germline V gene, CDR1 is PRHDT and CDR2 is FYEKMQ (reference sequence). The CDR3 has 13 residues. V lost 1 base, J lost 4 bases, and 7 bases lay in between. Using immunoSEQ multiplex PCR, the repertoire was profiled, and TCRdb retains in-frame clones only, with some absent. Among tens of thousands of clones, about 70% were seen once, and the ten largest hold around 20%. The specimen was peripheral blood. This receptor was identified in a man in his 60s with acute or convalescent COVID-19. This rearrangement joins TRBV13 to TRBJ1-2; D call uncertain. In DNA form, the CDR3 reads TGTGCCAGCAGCTTAGTCCCATCCTATGGCTACACCTTC. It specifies CASSLVPSYGYTF. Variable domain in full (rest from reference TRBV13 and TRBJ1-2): AAGVIQSPRHLIKEKRETATLKCYPIPRHDTVYWYQQGPGQDPQFLISFYEKMQSDKGSIPDRFSAQQFSDYHSELNMSSLELGDSALYFCASSLVPSYGYTFGSGTRLTVV.